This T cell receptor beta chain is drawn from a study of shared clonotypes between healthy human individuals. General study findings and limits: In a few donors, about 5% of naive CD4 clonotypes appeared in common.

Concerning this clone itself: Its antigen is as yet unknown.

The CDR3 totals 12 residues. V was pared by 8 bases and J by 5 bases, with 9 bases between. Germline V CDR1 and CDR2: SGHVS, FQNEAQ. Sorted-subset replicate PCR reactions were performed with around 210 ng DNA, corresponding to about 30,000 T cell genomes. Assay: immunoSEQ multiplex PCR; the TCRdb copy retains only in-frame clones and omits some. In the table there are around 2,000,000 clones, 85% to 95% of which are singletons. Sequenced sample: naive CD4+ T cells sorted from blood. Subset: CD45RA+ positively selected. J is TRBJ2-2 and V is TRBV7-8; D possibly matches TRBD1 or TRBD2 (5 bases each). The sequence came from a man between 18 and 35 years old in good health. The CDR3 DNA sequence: TGTGCCAGCGGCGAGGGGACCGGGGAGCTGTTTTTT. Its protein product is CASGEGTGELFF. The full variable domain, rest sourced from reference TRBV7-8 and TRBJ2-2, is GAGVSQSPRYKVAKRGQDVALRCDPISGHVSLFWYQQALGQGPEFLTYFQNEAQLDKSGLPSDRFFAERPEGSVSTLKIQRTQQEDSAVYLCASGEGTGELFFGEGSRLTVL.